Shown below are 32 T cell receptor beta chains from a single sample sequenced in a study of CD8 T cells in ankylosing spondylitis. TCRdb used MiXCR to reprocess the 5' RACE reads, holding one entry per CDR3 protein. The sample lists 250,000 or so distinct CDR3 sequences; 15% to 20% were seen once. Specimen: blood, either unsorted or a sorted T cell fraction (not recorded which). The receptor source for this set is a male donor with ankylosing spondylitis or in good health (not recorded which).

CDR3 DNA: TGCAGCGTTTTGCAGAACACCGGGGAGCTGTTTTTT. It translates to CSVLQNTGELFF. The gene calls are TRBV29-1 and TRBJ2-2; D unclear. The CDR3 runs 12 residues. CDR1 is SQVTM and CDR2 is ANQGSEA in the germline V gene. V was trimmed by 5 bases and J by 1 base, leaving 5 bases between them.

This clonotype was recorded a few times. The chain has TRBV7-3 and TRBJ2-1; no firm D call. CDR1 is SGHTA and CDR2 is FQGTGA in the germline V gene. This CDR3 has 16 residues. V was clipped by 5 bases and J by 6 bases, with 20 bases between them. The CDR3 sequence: CASSPRRLDGFNEQFF. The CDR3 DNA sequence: TGTGCCAGCAGCCCGCGAAGGCTAGATGGGTTCAATGAGCAGTTCTTC.

The CDR3 loop reads CSARAVGYPEAFF. CDR3 DNA: TGCAGTGCTAGAGCGGTCGGATATCCTGAAGCTTTCTTT. This chain links TRBV20-1 with TRBJ1-1; no clear D. Germline CDR1 is DFQATT and CDR2 is SNEGSKA (reference sequence). The CDR3 consists of 13 residues. Deletions cut 1 base from V and 6 bases from J, with 12 bases between.

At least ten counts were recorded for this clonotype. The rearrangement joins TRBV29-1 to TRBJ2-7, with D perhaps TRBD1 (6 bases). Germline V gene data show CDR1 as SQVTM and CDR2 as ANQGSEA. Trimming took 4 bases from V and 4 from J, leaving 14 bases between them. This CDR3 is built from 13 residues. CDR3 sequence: CSVAGTNIYEQYF. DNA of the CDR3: TGCAGCGTTGCCGGGACAAACATTTACGAGCAGTACTTC.

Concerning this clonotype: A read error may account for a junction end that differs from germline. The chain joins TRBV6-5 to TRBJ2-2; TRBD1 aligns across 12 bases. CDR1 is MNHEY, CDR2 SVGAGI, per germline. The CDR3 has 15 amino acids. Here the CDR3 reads CGSSLGQGANGELFF. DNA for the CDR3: TGTGGCAGCAGTTTGGGACAGGGGGCGAACGGGGAGCTGTTTTTT.

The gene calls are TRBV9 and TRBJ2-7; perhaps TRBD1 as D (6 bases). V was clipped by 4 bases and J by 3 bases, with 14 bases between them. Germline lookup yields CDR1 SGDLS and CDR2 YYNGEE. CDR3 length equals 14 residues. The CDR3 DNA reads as TGTGCCAGCAGCCCGGGACAACAAAACTACGAGCAGTACTTC. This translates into CASSPGQQNYEQYF.

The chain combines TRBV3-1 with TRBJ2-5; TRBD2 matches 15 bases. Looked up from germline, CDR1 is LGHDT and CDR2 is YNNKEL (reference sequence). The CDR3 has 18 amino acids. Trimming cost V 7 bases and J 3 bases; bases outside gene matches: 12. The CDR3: CASKPDTRTSGREETQYF. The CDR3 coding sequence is TGTGCCAGCAAACCTGATACAAGGACTAGCGGGAGGGAAGAGACCCAGTACTTC.

The CDR3 DNA reads as TGCGCCAGCAGCTCGTGGACAGGGGAGGGAGAGACCCAGTACTTC. Translated, it gives CASSSWTGEGETQYF. The rearrangement joins TRBV5-1 to TRBJ2-5; 9 bases line up with TRBD1. The junction had 7 bases not matched to a gene; V was cut back by 3 bases and J by 4 bases. Germline lookup yields CDR1 SGHRS and CDR2 YFSETQ. The CDR3 extends over 15 amino acids. The full variable domain, its missing parts supplied by reference TRBV5-1 and TRBJ2-5, is KAGVTQTPRYLIKTRGQQVTLSCSPISGHRSVSWYQQTPGQGLQFLFEYFSETQRNKGNFPGRFSGRQFSNSRSEMNVSTLELGDSALYLCASSSWTGEGETQYFGPGTRLLVL.

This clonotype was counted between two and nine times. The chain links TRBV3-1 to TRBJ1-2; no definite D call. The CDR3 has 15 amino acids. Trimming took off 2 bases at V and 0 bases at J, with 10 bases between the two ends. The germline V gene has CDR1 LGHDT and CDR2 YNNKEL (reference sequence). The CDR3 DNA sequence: TGTGCCAGCAGCCAAACGCAGGTAGCTAACTATGGCTACACCTTC. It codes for CASSQTQVANYGYTF.

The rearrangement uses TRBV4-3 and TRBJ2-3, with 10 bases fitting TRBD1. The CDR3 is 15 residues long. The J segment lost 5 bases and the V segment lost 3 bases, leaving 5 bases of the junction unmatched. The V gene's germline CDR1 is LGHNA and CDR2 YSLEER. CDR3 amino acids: CASSHAGTGVDTQYF. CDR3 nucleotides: TGCGCCAGCAGCCACGCCGGGACAGGGGTAGATACGCAGTATTTT.

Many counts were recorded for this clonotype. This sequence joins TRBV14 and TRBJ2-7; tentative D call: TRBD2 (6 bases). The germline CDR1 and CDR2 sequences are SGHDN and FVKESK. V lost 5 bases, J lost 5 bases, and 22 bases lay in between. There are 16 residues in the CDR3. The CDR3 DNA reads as TGTGCCAGCAGCGACCACCGGGTCGAACTAGCAGACGAGCAGTACTTC. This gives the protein CASSDHRVELADEQYF.

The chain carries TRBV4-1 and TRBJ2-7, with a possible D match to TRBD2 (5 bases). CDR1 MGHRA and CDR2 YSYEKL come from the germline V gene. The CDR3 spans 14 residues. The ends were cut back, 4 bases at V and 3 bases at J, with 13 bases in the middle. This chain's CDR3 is CASSPAATSYEQYF. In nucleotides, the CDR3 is TGCGCCAGCAGCCCAGCGGCTACAAGCTACGAGCAGTACTTC.

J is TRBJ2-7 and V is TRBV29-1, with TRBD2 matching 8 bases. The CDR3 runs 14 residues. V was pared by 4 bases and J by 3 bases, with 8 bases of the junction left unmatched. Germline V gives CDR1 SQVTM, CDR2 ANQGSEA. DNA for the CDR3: TGCAGCGTTGGAACTAGCGGTTCTGTCTACGAGCAGTACTTC. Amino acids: CSVGTSGSVYEQYF.

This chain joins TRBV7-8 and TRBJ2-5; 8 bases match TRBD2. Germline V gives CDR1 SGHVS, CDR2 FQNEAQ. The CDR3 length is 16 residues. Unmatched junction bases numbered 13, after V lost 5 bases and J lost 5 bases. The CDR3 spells CASSPPGGGFEETQYF. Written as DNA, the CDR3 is TGTGCCAGCAGCCCCCCCGGGGGGGGGTTTGAGGAGACCCAGTACTTC. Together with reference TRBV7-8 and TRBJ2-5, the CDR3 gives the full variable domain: GAGVSQSPRYKVAKRGQDVALRCDPISGHVSLFWYQQALGQGPEFLTYFQNEAQLDKSGLPSDRFFAERPEGSVSTLKIQRTQQEDSAVYLCASSPPGGGFEETQYFGPGTRLLVL.

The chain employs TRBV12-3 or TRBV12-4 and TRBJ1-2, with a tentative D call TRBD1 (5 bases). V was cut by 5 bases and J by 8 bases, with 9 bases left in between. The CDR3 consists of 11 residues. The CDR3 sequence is CASSQGQGYTF. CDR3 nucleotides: TGTGCCAGCAGTCAAGGACAAGGCTACACCTTC.

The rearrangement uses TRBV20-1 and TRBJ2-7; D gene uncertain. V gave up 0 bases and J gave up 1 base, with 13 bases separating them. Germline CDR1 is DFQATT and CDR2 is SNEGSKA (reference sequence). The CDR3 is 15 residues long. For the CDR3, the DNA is TGCAGTGCTAGAGATTCCCAAAGACCTTCCTACGAGCAGTACTTC. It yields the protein CSARDSQRPSYEQYF.

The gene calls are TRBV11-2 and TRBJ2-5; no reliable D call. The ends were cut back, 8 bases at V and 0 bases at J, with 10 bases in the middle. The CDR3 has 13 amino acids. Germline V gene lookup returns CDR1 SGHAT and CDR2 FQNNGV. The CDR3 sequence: CASSTQNQETQYF. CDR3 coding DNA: TGTGCCAGCTCGACCCAAAACCAAGAGACCCAGTACTTC.

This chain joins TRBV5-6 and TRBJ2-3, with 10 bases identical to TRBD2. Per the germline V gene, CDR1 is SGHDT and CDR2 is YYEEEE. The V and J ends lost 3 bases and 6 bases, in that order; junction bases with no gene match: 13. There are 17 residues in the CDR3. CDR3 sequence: CASSSRWGLAGADTQYF. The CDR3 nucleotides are TGTGCCAGCAGCTCGCGCTGGGGTCTAGCGGGAGCCGATACGCAGTATTTT.

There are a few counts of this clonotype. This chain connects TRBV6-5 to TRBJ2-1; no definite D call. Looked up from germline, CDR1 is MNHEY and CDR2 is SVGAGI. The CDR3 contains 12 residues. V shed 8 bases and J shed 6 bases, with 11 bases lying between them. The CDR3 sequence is CASGLLGNEQFF. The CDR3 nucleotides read TGTGCCAGCGGGCTGCTGGGCAATGAGCAGTTCTTC.

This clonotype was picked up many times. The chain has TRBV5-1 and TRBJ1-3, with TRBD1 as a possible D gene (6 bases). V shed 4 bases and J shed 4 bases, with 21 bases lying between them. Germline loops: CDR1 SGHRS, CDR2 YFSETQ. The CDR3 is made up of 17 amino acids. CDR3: CASSPEWAGDSGNTIYF. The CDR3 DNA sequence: TGCGCCAGCAGCCCGGAGTGGGCAGGGGATTCCGGAAACACCATATATTTT.

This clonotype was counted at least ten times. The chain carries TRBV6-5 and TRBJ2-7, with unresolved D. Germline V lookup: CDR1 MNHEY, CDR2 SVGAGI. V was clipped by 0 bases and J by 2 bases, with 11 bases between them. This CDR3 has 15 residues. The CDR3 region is CASSYSKGVPYEQYF. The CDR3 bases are TGTGCCAGCAGTTACTCGAAAGGAGTCCCCTACGAGCAGTACTTC.

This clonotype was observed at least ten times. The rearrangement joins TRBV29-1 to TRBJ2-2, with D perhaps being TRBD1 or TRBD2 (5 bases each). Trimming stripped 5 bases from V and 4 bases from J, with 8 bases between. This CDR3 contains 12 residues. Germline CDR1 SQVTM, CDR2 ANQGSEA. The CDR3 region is CSVPGATGELFF. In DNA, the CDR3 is TGCAGCGTTCCCGGGGCCACCGGGGAGCTGTTTTTT.

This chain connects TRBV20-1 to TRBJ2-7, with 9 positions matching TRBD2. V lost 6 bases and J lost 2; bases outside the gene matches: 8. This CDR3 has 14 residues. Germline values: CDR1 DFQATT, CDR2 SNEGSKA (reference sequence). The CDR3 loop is CSALRLAEAYEQYF. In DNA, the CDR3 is TGCAGTGCCCTTAGACTAGCGGAAGCCTACGAGCAGTACTTC.

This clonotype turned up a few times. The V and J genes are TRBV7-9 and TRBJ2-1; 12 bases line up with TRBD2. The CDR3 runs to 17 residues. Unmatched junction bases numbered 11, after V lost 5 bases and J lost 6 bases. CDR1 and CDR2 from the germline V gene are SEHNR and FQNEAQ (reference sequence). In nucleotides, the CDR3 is TGTGCCAGCAGCGACCCTAGCGGGAGGGCCTTGGTCAATGAGCAGTTCTTC. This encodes CASSDPSGRALVNEQFF.

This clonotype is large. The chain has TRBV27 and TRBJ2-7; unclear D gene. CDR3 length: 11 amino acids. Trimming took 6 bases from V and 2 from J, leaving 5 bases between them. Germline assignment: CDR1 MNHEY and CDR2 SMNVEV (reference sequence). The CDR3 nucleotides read TGTGCCAGCAGGAACACCTACGAGCAGTACTTC. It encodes CASRNTYEQYF.

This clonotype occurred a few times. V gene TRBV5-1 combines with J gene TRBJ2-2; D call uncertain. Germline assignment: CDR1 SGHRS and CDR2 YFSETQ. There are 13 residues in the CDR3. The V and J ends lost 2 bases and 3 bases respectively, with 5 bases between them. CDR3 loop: CASSFEDTGELFF. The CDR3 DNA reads TGCGCCAGCAGCTTCGAGGACACCGGGGAGCTGTTTTTT. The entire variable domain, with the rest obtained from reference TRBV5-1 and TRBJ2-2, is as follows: KAGVTQTPRYLIKTRGQQVTLSCSPISGHRSVSWYQQTPGQGLQFLFEYFSETQRNKGNFPGRFSGRQFSNSRSEMNVSTLELGDSALYLCASSFEDTGELFFGEGSRLTVL.

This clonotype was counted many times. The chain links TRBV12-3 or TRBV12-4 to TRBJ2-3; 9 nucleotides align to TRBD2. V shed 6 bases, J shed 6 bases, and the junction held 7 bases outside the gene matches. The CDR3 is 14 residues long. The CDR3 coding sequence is TGTGCCAGCAGGGAGGCTAGCGGGATTGATACGCAGTATTTT. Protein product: CASREASGIDTQYF.

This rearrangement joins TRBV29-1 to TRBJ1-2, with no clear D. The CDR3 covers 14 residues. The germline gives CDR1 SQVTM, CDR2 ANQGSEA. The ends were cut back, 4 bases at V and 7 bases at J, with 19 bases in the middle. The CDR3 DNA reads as TGCAGCGTTGCCTCACCAAGTGCCTTTGGTGGCTACACCTTC. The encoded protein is CSVASPSAFGGYTF.

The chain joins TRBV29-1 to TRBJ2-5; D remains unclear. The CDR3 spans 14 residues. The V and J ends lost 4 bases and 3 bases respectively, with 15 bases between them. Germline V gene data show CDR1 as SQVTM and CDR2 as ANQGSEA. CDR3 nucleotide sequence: TGCAGCGTTGGCCCTGCGTTTGGTAAAGAGACCCAGTACTTC. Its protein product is CSVGPAFGKETQYF.

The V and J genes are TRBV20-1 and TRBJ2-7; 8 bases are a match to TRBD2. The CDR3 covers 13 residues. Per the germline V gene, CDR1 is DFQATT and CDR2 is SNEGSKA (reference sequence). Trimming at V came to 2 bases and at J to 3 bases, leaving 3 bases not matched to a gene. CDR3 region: CSARLSGSYEQYF. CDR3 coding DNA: TGCAGTGCTAGATTGAGCGGGAGCTACGAGCAGTACTTC.

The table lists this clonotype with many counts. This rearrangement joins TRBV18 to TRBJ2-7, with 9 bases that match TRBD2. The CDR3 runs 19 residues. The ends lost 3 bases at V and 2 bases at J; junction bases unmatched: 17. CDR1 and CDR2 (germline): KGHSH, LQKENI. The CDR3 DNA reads TGTGCCAGCTCACCGGGACAGCTAGCGGGGCCAGGAGTCCCCTACGAGCAGTACTTC. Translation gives CASSPGQLAGPGVPYEQYF.

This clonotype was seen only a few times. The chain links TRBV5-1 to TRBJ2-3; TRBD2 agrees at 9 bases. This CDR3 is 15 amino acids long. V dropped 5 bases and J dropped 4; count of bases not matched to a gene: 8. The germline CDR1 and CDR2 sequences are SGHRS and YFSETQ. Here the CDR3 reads CASRPAGGGPDTQYF. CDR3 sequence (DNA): TGCGCCAGCAGACCAGCGGGAGGTGGGCCAGATACGCAGTATTTT.